The TCR beta chain described here comes from a study of blood T cells in healthy people across ages. Sample-barcoded 5' priming and a J-beta primer mix drove a second PCR of roughly 6 to 12 cycles. Via MiXCR, TCRdb re-called the 5' RACE reads, giving one row per CDR3 protein. In the table there are approximately 790,000 distinct CDR3 sequences, about 59% of which are singletons. There are 15 residues in the CDR3. The V segment lost 1 base and the J segment 7 bases; nucleotides outside the gene matches: 8. Germline CDR1 is SGHTA and CDR2 is FQGNSA. J is TRBJ2-7 and V is TRBV7-2, with 9 bases matching TRBD2. The TCR originated in a man between 25 and 39 years old in good health. The specimen was blood. The CDR3 protein is CASSLVAGATGEQYF. CDR3 in DNA: TGTGCCAGCAGCTTAGTAGCGGGGGCCACGGGGGAGCAGTACTTC. The complete variable domain, with remaining parts taken from reference TRBV7-2 and TRBJ2-7, reads GAGVSQSPSNKVTEKGKDVELRCDPISGHTALYWYRQSLGQGLEFLIYFQGNSAPDKSGLPSDRFSAERTGGSVSTLTIQRTQQEDSAVYLCASSLVAGATGEQYFGPGTRLTVT.